The text below deals with one TCR beta chain. V gave up 0 bases and J gave up 4 bases; unmatched junction bases: 0. Germline V gene lookup returns CDR1 SGHDT and CDR2 YYEEEE. This CDR3 is 14 amino acids long. This entry comes from a study of blood T cell repertoires in COVID-19. In the study overall: Whether acute or convalescent, the COVID-19 samples came from the United States, Italy and Spain. T cells, B-cell-depleted T cells, or PBMCs supplied cDNA or gDNA.

Per the original data handling: Amplification with reference gene primers provided the estimates of nucleated cell counts. Profiling relied on immunoSEQ multiplex PCR, and the TCRdb table lists in-frame clones only, not all of them. From that table come the V and J calls and clone size; the DNA was used to work out D and trimming. This table holds about 140,000 clones, just under 90% found once. Material: peripheral blood. The clonotype originates from a middle-aged woman with acute or convalescent COVID-19. The chain employs TRBV5-6 and TRBJ2-2; 7 bases map to TRBD1. In nucleotides, the CDR3 is TGTGCCAGCAGCTTGGGGACAGGCACCGGGGAGCTGTTTTTT. It codes for CASSLGTGTGELFF.